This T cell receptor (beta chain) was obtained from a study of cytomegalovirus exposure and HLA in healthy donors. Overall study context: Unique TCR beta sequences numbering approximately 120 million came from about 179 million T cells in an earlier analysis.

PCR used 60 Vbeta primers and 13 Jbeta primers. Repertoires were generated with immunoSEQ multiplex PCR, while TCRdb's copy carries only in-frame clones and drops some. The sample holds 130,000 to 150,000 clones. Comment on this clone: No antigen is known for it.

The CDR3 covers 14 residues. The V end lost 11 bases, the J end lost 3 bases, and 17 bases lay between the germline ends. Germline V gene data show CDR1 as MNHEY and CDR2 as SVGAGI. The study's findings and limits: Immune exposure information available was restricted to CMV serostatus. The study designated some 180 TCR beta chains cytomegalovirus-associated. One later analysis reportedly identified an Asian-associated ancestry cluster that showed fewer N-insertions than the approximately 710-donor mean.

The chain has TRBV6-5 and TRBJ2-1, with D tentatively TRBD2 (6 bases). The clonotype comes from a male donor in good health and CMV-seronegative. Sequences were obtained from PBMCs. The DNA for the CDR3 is TGTGCCGCGGCTGAGCTAGCGCGCTACAATGAGCAGTTCTTC. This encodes CAAAELARYNEQFF.